Included here is one TCR beta chain sequence, with context. The entry originates in a study of OX40 agonist ivuxolimab in advanced cancers. At the level of the study: Ivuxolimab is an agonistic anti-OX40 (CD134) antibody, and patients were treated with it. Subjects had a mean age of about 57 years, with a range of roughly 23 to 80; about 83% were male.

Enrollment shut out patients with autoimmune disease history or systemic immunosuppression. Trimming stripped 8 bases from V and 5 bases from J, with 12 bases between. CDR1 SGHDN and CDR2 FVKESK come from the germline V gene. The CDR3 has 12 amino acids. TCRdb's table, derived via immunoSEQ multiplex PCR, lists solely in-frame clones and lacks some. The sample has some 45,000 clones, around 85% seen once; the top ten hold about a third. This chain joins TRBV14 and TRBJ2-5; D not certain. Material: CD4+ or CD8+ T cells sorted from blood, obtained in a trial of the OX40 agonist ivuxolimab. The clonotype originates from an adult with an advanced solid tumor such as melanoma, head and neck, liver or kidney cancer. CDR3 sequence (DNA): TGTGCCAGCGGCGGAGCCCGGGAGACCCAGTACTTC. Amino acids: CASGGARETQYF.